This TCR beta chain was documented in a study of T-cell memory formation after mild COVID-19. V was cut by 1 base and J by 0 bases, with 13 bases left in between. CDR1 and CDR2 from the germline V gene are SGHVS and FNYEAQ. This CDR3 spans 17 amino acids. MiXCR, run by TCRdb on the 5' RACE reads, gives a single entry per CDR3 protein. The sample comprises nearly 5,000 distinct CDR3 sequences, roughly 44% of which are singletons, and around 2.7% rests with the top ten. This chain links TRBV7-6 with TRBJ2-1; D may be TRBD1 (6 bases). This receptor was taken from an adult who had mild COVID-19 (a few samples of this study predate the infection). Cell type and time point are not known. Sequenced material: PBMCs or a T cell subset sorted from them (not recorded which). The CDR3 spells CASSLETGPSSYNEQFF. CDR3 bases: TGTGCCAGCAGCTTAGAAACAGGGCCGAGCTCCTACAATGAGCAGTTCTTC.